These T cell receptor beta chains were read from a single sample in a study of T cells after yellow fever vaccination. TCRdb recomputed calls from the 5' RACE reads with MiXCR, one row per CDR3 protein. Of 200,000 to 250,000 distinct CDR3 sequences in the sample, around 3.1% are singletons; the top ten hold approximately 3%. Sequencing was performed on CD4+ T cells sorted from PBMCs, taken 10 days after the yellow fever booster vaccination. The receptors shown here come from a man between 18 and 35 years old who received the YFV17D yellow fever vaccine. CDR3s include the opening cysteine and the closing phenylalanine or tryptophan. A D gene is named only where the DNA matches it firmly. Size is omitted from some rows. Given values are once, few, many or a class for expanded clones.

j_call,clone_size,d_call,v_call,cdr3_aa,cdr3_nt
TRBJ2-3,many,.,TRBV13,CASSGPQGDTQYF,TGTGCCAGCAGCGGACCACAGGGAGATACGCAGTATTTT
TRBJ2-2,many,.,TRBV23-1,CASSQSVVDGRPNTGELFF,TGCGCCAGCAGTCAATCAGTAGTTGACGGGAGACCTAACACCGGGGAGCTGTTTTTT
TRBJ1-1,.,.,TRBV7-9,CASTWGGDTEAFF,TGTGCCAGCACCTGGGGGGGGGACACTGAAGCTTTCTTT
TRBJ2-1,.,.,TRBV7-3,CASSLGPPASNEQFF,TGTGCCAGCAGCTTAGGGCCCCCGGCTTCGAATGAGCAGTTCTTC
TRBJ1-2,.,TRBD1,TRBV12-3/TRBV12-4,CASSFRDRVNVYTF,TGTGCCAGCAGTTTCCGGGACAGGGTTAATGTCTACACCTTC
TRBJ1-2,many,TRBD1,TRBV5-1,CASSLDTGGHGYTF,TGCGCCAGCAGCTTGGATACAGGGGGCCATGGCTACACCTTC
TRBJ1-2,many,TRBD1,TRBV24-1,CATSDLHPGGCGYTF,TGTGCCACCAGTGATTTGCACCCAGGGGGCTGTGGCTACACCTTC
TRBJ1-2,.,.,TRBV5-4,CASSQDLTYGYTF,TGTGCCAGCAGCCAGGACCTCACCTATGGCTACACCTTC
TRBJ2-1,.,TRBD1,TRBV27,CASRIRTGGLYEQFF,TGTGCCAGCAGGATCAGGACAGGGGGCTTGTATGAGCAGTTCTTC
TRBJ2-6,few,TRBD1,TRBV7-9,CASSVYRGNGANVLTF,TGTGCCAGCAGCGTTTACAGGGGAAATGGGGCCAACGTCCTGACTTTC
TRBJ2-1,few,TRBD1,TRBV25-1,CASSGPTGSNEQFF,TGTGCCAGCAGTGGCCCGACAGGGAGTAATGAGCAGTTCTTC